This T cell receptor (beta chain) was observed in a study of OX40 agonist ivuxolimab in advanced cancers. Whole-study context: Patients were treated with intravenous ivuxolimab, dosed at 0.01 to 10 mg/kg and infused every 2 weeks. Dose-escalation patients suffered from hepatocellular carcinoma, melanoma, renal cell or head and neck cancer. Study conclusions and caveats: At 0.1 to 3.0 mg/kg, CD4+ and CD8+ blood T cells expanded clonally by week 6.

Points on this clone: Its antigen is not known.

The protocol was immunoSEQ multiplex PCR, while the TCRdb copy is restricted to in-frame clones and leaves out a portion. The table lists 25,000 to 35,000 clones, around four fifths of them singletons, with approximately 10% in the top ten. This CDR3 has 16 residues. V was pared by 7 bases and J by 1 base, with 11 bases of the junction left unmatched. Germline V gene data show CDR1 as SGDLS and CDR2 as YYNGEE. The material was CD4+ or CD8+ T cells sorted from blood, obtained in a trial of the OX40 agonist ivuxolimab. The chain links TRBV9 to TRBJ1-1; 9 bases match TRBD1. This sequence originates from an adult with an advanced solid tumor such as melanoma, head and neck, liver or kidney cancer. The CDR3 DNA sequence: TGTGCCAGCTCCCCGACAGGGGGAATAGCGAACACTGAAGCTTTCTTT. This gives the protein CASSPTGGIANTEAFF.